Reported below is one TCR beta chain. Exclusion of a patient followed from autoimmune disease history or systemic immunosuppression. This CDR3 is built from 14 residues. The V end lost 5 bases, the J end lost 0 bases, and 10 bases lay between the germline ends. Per germline, CDR1 MNHEY and CDR2 SVGAGI. The repertoire was sequenced with immunoSEQ multiplex PCR; TCRdb's copy has only in-frame clones and lacks some. The sample contains about 50,000 clones, 79% of which appear only once. This entry comes from a study of OX40 agonist ivuxolimab in advanced cancers. Background on the study: Patients received the agonistic anti-OX40 (CD134) antibody ivuxolimab. Three individuals attained partial responses, comprising one hepatocellular carcinoma case and two cutaneous melanoma cases.

The clonotype comes from an adult with an advanced solid tumor such as melanoma, head and neck, liver or kidney cancer. The sample here was CD4+ or CD8+ T cells sorted from blood, taken in a trial of the OX40 agonist ivuxolimab. This rearrangement joins TRBV6-5 to TRBJ1-2; no clear D gene. CDR3 region: CASSETTANYGYTF. CDR3 bases: TGTGCCAGCAGTGAGACCACCGCTAACTATGGCTACACCTTC.